Listed here are 12 T cell receptor beta chains from one sample, sequenced in a study of T cell responses to AZD1222 COVID-19 vaccine. TCRdb keeps only in-frame clones here, not all; method: immunoSEQ multiplex PCR. The sample yields about 150,000 clones, about 89% seen once. The sequences come from peripheral blood, collected on day 0 of AZD1222 vaccination. All receptors derive from an adult in good health.

The V and J genes are TRBV5-4 and TRBJ2-1; 15 bases agree with TRBD2. The length of the CDR3 is 17 residues. The germline gives CDR1 SGHNT, CDR2 YYREEE (reference sequence). V trimming: 3 bases; J trimming: 7 bases; junction bases outside the gene matches: 8. Here the CDR3 reads CASSSGLAGGAGNEQFF. The CDR3 coding sequence is TGTGCCAGCAGCTCGGGACTAGCGGGAGGTGCGGGTAATGAGCAGTTCTTC. The whole variable domain, filled in from reference TRBV5-4 and TRBJ2-1, reads ETGVTQSPTHLIKTRGQQVTLRCSSQSGHNTVSWYQQALGQGPQFIFQYYREEENGRGNFPPRFSGLQFPNYSSELNVNALELDDSALYLCASSSGLAGGAGNEQFFGPGTRLTVL.

The chain uses TRBV14 and TRBJ2-5, with D possibly matching TRBD2 (6 bases). The germline V gene encodes CDR1 SGHDN and CDR2 FVKESK. V dropped 3 bases and J dropped 2 bases, with 16 bases sitting between them. CDR3 size: 16 residues. As DNA, the CDR3 is TGTGCCAGCAGCCATCGGAGGGGCAGCCTTCAAGAGACCCAGTACTTC. It is translated as CASSHRRGSLQETQYF.

The chain is built from TRBV6-4 and TRBJ1-1; 7 bases map to TRBD1. The V gene end was trimmed by 5 bases and the J gene end by 10 bases; junction bases not matched to a gene: 7. CDR1 is MRHNA and CDR2 is SNTAGT in the germline V gene. There are 12 residues in the CDR3. The CDR3 region has the DNA TGTGCCAGCAGTACACCGACAGGGCGAGCTTTCTTT. Translating gives CASSTPTGRAFF.

The chain is built from TRBV19 and TRBJ1-5; D not resolved. Germline-derived CDR1 and CDR2 are LNHDA and SQIVND (reference sequence). Trimming shortened V by 7 bases and J by 3 bases, and 10 bases separated the two germline ends. The CDR3 is 13 amino acids. The CDR3 DNA sequence: TGTGCCAGTACTCGAAAATTCAATCAGCCCCAGCATTTT. Translation gives CASTRKFNQPQHF.

The V and J genes are TRBV19 and TRBJ2-6; a possible D gene is TRBD1 (5 bases). The CDR3 has 16 residues. V lost 6 bases to trimming and J lost 0 bases, with 12 bases between them. Germline lookup yields CDR1 LNHDA and CDR2 SQIVND (reference sequence). DNA of the CDR3: TGTGCCAGTAGACGTACAGGAAGCTCTGGGGCCAACGTCCTGACTTTC. Translating gives CASRRTGSSGANVLTF.

Points on this clone: Other DNA sequences from this sample encode an identical CDR3 as well. The V gene is TRBV4-2, the J gene TRBJ2-2; 7 nucleotides align to TRBD2. The CDR3 covers 15 residues. Losses at the gene ends were 0 bases for V and 5 bases for J; bases not matched to a gene: 3. CDR1 is LGHNA, CDR2 YNFKEQ, per germline. The CDR3 nucleotides are TGTGCCAGCAGCCAAGATGCTAGCGGAACCGGGGAGCTGTTTTTT. Amino acids: CASSQDASGTGELFF.

The chain joins TRBV5-1 to TRBJ2-7; D call uncertain. V gave up 4 bases and J gave up 2 bases, with 10 bases separating them. Germline assignment: CDR1 SGHRS and CDR2 YFSETQ. The CDR3 length is 13 residues. CDR3 loop: CASSVRQAYEQYF. The CDR3 coding sequence is TGCGCCAGCAGCGTTCGACAAGCCTACGAGCAGTACTTC. Complete variable domain (other parts from reference TRBV5-1 and TRBJ2-7): KAGVTQTPRYLIKTRGQQVTLSCSPISGHRSVSWYQQTPGQGLQFLFEYFSETQRNKGNFPGRFSGRQFSNSRSEMNVSTLELGDSALYLCASSVRQAYEQYFGPGTRLTVT.

This chain connects TRBV27 to TRBJ2-1, with TRBD2 matching 13 bases. The CDR3 contains 18 residues. Germline V gene lookup returns CDR1 MNHEY and CDR2 SMNVEV (reference sequence). After removal of 6 bases from V and 0 bases from J, the junction contained 8 bases not matched to a gene. The CDR3, as DNA: TGTGCCAGCAGGCTACTAGCGGGAGGGAGGAGCTCCTACAATGAGCAGTTCTTC. Its protein is CASRLLAGGRSSYNEQFF.

The rearrangement uses TRBV7-2 and TRBJ1-2; D is ambiguous. The V and J ends lost 5 bases and 3 bases respectively, with 19 bases between them. The length of the CDR3 is 16 residues. Germline V gene lookup returns CDR1 SGHTA and CDR2 FQGNSA. DNA of the CDR3: TGTGCCAGCAGCCTCGGTGGGGTTTGGGCCTACTATGGCTACACCTTC. As protein: CASSLGGVWAYYGYTF. Full variable domain (rest looked up from reference TRBV7-2 and TRBJ1-2): GAGVSQSPSNKVTEKGKDVELRCDPISGHTALYWYRQSLGQGLEFLIYFQGNSAPDKSGLPSDRFSAERTGGSVSTLTIQRTQQEDSAVYLCASSLGGVWAYYGYTFGSGTRLTVV.

The chain has TRBV19 and TRBJ2-3; D is unresolved. Per the germline V gene, CDR1 is LNHDA and CDR2 is SQIVND (reference sequence). Deletions cut 7 bases from V and 0 bases from J, with 14 bases between. CDR3 size: 15 residues. The CDR3 nucleotides are TGTGCCAGTAAGGCTAGATTCACTAGCACAGATACGCAGTATTTT. It encodes CASKARFTSTDTQYF.

The chain couples TRBV11-2 to TRBJ1-5, with a weak D call TRBD1 (5 bases). Germline CDR1 and CDR2: SGHAT and FQNNGV. Deletions cut 0 bases from V and 3 bases from J, with 12 bases between. This CDR3 region has 16 residues. The DNA for the CDR3 is TGTGCCAGCAGCTTAGATCCGGGGCGGTACAATCAGCCCCAGCATTTT. Translation: CASSLDPGRYNQPQHF.

On this clone itself: Other DNA variants within this sample encode the same CDR3. The chain is built from TRBV4-2 and TRBJ2-5; 7 positions match TRBD2. Trimming removed 4 bases from V and 7 bases from J; junction bases left unmatched: 15. The CDR3 has 16 amino acids. CDR1 is LGHNA, CDR2 YNFKEQ, per germline. CDR3 nucleotide sequence: TGTGCCAGCAGCCCGGTGAGTAGCGGGTCTCTAGGGACCCAGTACTTC. Translated, it gives CASSPVSSGSLGTQYF.